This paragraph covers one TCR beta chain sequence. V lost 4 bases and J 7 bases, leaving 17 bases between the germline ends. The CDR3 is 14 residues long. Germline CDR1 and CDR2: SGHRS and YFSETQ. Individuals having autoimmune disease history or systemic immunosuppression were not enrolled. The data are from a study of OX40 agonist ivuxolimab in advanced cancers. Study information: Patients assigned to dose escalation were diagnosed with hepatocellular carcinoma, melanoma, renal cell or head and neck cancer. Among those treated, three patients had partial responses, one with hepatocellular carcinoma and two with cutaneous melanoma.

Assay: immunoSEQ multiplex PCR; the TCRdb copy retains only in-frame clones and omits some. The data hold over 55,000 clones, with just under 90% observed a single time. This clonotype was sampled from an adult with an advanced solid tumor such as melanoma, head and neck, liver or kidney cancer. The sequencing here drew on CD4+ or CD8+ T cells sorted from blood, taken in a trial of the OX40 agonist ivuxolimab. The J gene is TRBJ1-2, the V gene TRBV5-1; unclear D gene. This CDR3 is CASSPMTAPAGYTF. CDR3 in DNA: TGCGCCAGCAGCCCCATGACCGCTCCGGCTGGCTACACCTTC.